The next 16 T cell receptor beta chains were all read from a single sample in a study of long-term antiretroviral therapy in people with HIV. It was version v3.0 of the immunoSEQ assay that was run at survey level. TCRdb keeps only in-frame clones here, not all; method: immunoSEQ multiplex PCR. This table holds some 29,000 clones, roughly 98% found once. Sequenced here: unsorted PBMCs, sampled 7.6 years after starting antiretroviral therapy. The receptors were sampled from a man in his thirties or forties with HIV.

The chain uses TRBV6-5 and TRBJ2-7; unclear D gene. Per germline, CDR1 MNHEY and CDR2 SVGAGI. The CDR3 is 13 amino acids. The ends were cut back, 6 bases at V and 2 bases at J, with 11 bases in the middle. This CDR3 is CASRGGHPYEQYF. CDR3 DNA: TGTGCCAGCAGGGGCGGCCACCCCTACGAGCAGTACTTC.

The chain uses TRBV30 and TRBJ1-1; unclear D gene. CDR1 and CDR2 (germline): GTSNPN, SVGIG (reference sequence). V lost 7 bases and J lost 2, with 11 bases in between. CDR3 length equals 12 residues. For the CDR3, the DNA is TGTGCCTCTCGGACGGGTAACACTGAAGCTTTCTTT. It specifies CASRTGNTEAFF.

V and J are TRBV5-5 and TRBJ2-6; D call uncertain. Germline V gene sequence: CDR1 SGHKS, CDR2 YYEKEE (reference sequence). The germline V and J ends were trimmed by 0 bases and 0 bases, with 13 bases remaining between them. The CDR3 contains 18 residues. CDR3 bases: TGTGCCAGCAGCTTGGATGGAGACGGTAACTCTGGGGCCAACGTCCTGACTTTC. This translates into CASSLDGDGNSGANVLTF. The variable domain in full, completed from reference TRBV5-5 and TRBJ2-6, reads DAGVTQSPTHLIKTRGQQVTLRCSPISGHKSVSWYQQVLGQGPQFIFQYYEKEERGRGNFPDRFSARQFPNYSSELNVNALLLGDSALYLCASSLDGDGNSGANVLTFGAGSRLTVL.

The chain joins TRBV6-6 to TRBJ1-5, with D hard to call. Germline CDR1 is MNHNY and CDR2 is SVGAGI (reference sequence). The CDR3 length is 14 residues. Trimming shortened V by 5 bases and J by 4 bases, and 12 bases separated the two germline ends. The CDR3 nucleotides read TGTGCCAGCAGTGTCAAACCCGGAAATCAGCCCCAGCATTTT. As protein: CASSVKPGNQPQHF.

This clone was counted a single time. V gene TRBV7-3 combines with J gene TRBJ1-1; 7 bases line up with TRBD1. The CDR3 is made up of 13 amino acids. Germline V gives CDR1 SGHTA, CDR2 FQGTGA. Trimming cost V 5 bases and J 6 bases; bases outside gene matches: 6. CDR3 region: CASSRGTDSEAFF. The CDR3 DNA is TGTGCCAGCAGCCGAGGGACAGATTCTGAAGCTTTCTTT.

The genes are TRBV6-5 and TRBJ1-1; D is ambiguous. This CDR3 comprises 14 residues. Trimming shortened V by 4 bases and J by 4 bases, and 13 bases separated the two germline ends. Germline V CDR1 and CDR2: MNHEY, SVGAGI. As DNA, the CDR3 is TGTGCCAGCAGTTTTCGGTTCTCCAGCACTGAAGCTTTCTTT. Encoded protein: CASSFRFSSTEAFF.

The chain uses TRBV6-1 and TRBJ1-1; D gene ambiguous. Germline-derived CDR1 and CDR2 are MNHNS and SASEGT. The ends were cut back, 7 bases at V and 1 base at J, with 13 bases in the middle. The CDR3 is 14 amino acids. CDR3 sequence reads: CASIRGGENTEAFF. The CDR3 bases are TGTGCCAGCATCCGAGGTGGGGAGAACACTGAAGCTTTCTTT.

V gene TRBV9 combines with J gene TRBJ2-1; 12 bases line up with TRBD1. Trimming took 3 bases from V and 7 from J; bases not matched to a gene: 8. The germline V gene encodes CDR1 SGDLS and CDR2 YYNGEE. CDR3 length: 16 amino acids. The CDR3 here is CASSGRGQGARNEQFF. The CDR3 DNA reads TGTGCCAGCAGCGGGAGGGGACAGGGGGCGCGGAATGAGCAGTTCTTC.

The genes are TRBV5-1 and TRBJ2-7; D not resolved. Per the germline V gene, CDR1 is SGHRS and CDR2 is YFSETQ. This CDR3 contains 14 residues. Between the trimmed V and J ends, which lost 1 base and 6 bases, there was a span of 14 bases. The CDR3 DNA reads as TGCGCCAGCAGCTTGACAGAAGGCTTGGGCGAGCAGTACTTC. Translated, it gives CASSLTEGLGEQYF.

This clone was seen a single time. The chain is built from TRBV19 and TRBJ2-7, with D tentatively TRBD1 (6 bases). The CDR3 extends over 17 amino acids. Germline-derived CDR1 and CDR2 are LNHDA and SQIVND (reference sequence). Trimming pared 0 bases from V and 3 bases from J, leaving 18 bases between. The CDR3 coding sequence is TGTGCCAGTAGTATAGATGCCATGGACAGCGCTTACTACGAGCAGTACTTC. Amino acid sequence: CASSIDAMDSAYYEQYF.

The chain joins TRBV19 to TRBJ2-2; TRBD2 agrees at 7 bases. The CDR3 length is 17 residues. V gave up 3 bases and J gave up 3 bases; unmatched junction bases: 10. CDR1 and CDR2 (germline): LNHDA, SQIVND (reference sequence). The CDR3 nucleotides are TGTGCCAGTAGTATCGGTGTTGGGGGGGAAGACACCGGGGAGCTGTTTTTT. The encoded protein is CASSIGVGGEDTGELFF.

The gene calls are TRBV2 and TRBJ1-2; possibly TRBD1 for D (5 bases). The CDR3 is made up of 16 amino acids. V lost 6 bases and J lost 0, with 17 bases in between. Germline V gene sequence: CDR1 SNHLY, CDR2 FYNNEI. CDR3 DNA sequence: TGTGCCAGCAGCACGGGGCGGTTCCTAGCTAACTATGGCTACACCTTC. Amino acid sequence: CASSTGRFLANYGYTF.

The chain combines TRBV2 with TRBJ1-1; D is possibly TRBD1 (6 bases). Per the germline V gene, CDR1 is SNHLY and CDR2 is FYNNEI. V lost 6 bases and J lost 0, with 14 bases in between. CDR3 size: 15 residues. The CDR3 DNA reads TGTGCCAGCAGGAGGACAGAGACCGTGAACACTGAAGCTTTCTTT. Amino acid sequence: CASRRTETVNTEAFF.

The rearrangement links TRBV9 to TRBJ2-7; the D is unclear. The CDR3 runs 14 residues. The V gene lost 0 bases and the J gene lost 2 bases, with 9 bases spanning the gap. Germline CDR1 SGDLS, CDR2 YYNGEE. The CDR3 reads CASSVGEEAYEQYF. CDR3 coding DNA: TGTGCCAGCAGCGTAGGCGAGGAAGCCTACGAGCAGTACTTC.

This chain connects TRBV6-6 to TRBJ1-1; D may be TRBD1 (5 bases). Looked up from germline, CDR1 is MNHNY and CDR2 is SVGAGI (reference sequence). The CDR3 consists of 14 residues. V lost 6 bases, J lost 3 bases, and 14 bases lay in between. CDR3 sequence reads: CASSLTWGDTEAFF. As DNA, the CDR3 is TGTGCCAGCAGCCTTACCTGGGGGGACACTGAAGCTTTCTTT.

The chain carries TRBV6-5 and TRBJ1-5, with D unclear. The CDR3 has 14 amino acids. The V end was cut by 0 bases, the J end by 7 bases, with 10 bases between. Germline V gene data show CDR1 as MNHEY and CDR2 as SVGAGI. Written as DNA, the CDR3 is TGTGCCAGCAGTTACTCAGGGCAGTGGCAGCCCCAGCATTTT. It codes for CASSYSGQWQPQHF.